These 3 T cell receptor beta chains share one sample of origin, sequenced in a study of human T cells and chemical hapten exposure (dated by TCRdb to the early 2020s). The time point label corresponds to: healthy volunteer bleed at 6 weeks. Total RNA was extracted from unfractionated whole blood collected in Tempus Blood RNA tubes. The library was obtained by RACE. TCRdb names NextSeq 500 as the instrument used. In-frame beta chains were kept once TCRdb had trimmed the public reads at Q25 with fastp and called clones with MiXCR. Each entry is one CDR3 protein sequence, shown with its most common DNA and genes. This sample lists 44,000 or so distinct CDR3 sequences; 3% to 4.5% were detected once. The biggest ten clones account for about 6% of the sample. Sequencing was carried out using whole blood. These receptors were taken from a human donor in good health. Some clones in this sample may be carry-over from other donors' samples.

This clonotype has only a few counts. The chain links TRBV4-1 to TRBJ1-1, with TRBD1 as a possible D gene (5 bases). Trimming removed 4 bases at V and 4 bases at J, with 19 bases between. The CDR3 extends over 16 amino acids. Germline CDR1 reads MGHRA; CDR2 reads YSYEKL. The CDR3 nucleotides are TGCGCCAGCAGCCCGGACCCGGGACTGGCAGCCACTGAAGCTTTCTTT. It yields the protein CASSPDPGLAATEAFF.

In its sample, this clonotype was seen many times. This chain uses TRBV5-5 with TRBJ2-7; 8 positions match TRBD1. Germline-derived CDR1 and CDR2 are SGHKS and YYEKEE (reference sequence). Trimming at V came to 4 bases and at J to 2 bases, leaving 5 bases not matched to a gene. The CDR3 totals 14 residues. DNA of the CDR3: TGTGCCAGCAGCAGGACAGGGCACACCTACGAGCAGTACTTC. This codes for CASSRTGHTYEQYF.

The chain combines TRBV28 with TRBJ2-3; the match to TRBD2 covers 15 bases. The junction had 12 bases not matched to a gene; V was cut back by 8 bases and J by 6 bases. This CDR3 is 17 amino acids long. Germline CDR1 reads MDHEN; CDR2 reads SYDVKM. The CDR3 here is CASGFTGLAGGSDTQYF. CDR3 in DNA: TGTGCCAGCGGCTTTACGGGACTAGCGGGAGGATCGGATACGCAGTATTTT.